Presented here are 20 T cell receptor beta chains from one specimen sequenced in a study of vaccination and CD4 T cells after COVID-19. At the Johns Hopkins FTIC core, DNA taken from cultured CD4+ T cells was sequenced by way of the Oncomine TCR Beta short-read assay. TCRdb fed the PCR reads into MiXCR, producing one record per CDR3 protein. This table has 7,400 or so distinct CDR3 sequences, 57% appearing once. Specified treatment: roughly nine-day PBMC culture with coronavirus spike peptide pools or control peptides (ViraFEST assay). For these receptors, no antigen is known. What was sequenced was CD4+ T cells from blood, cultured in vitro. The receptors were sampled from a human donor who had recovered from COVID-19.

The J gene is TRBJ2-1, the V gene TRBV11-3; TRBD1 might be the D (6 bases). This CDR3 has 13 residues. The germline gives CDR1 SGHNT, CDR2 YENEEA. Trimming cost V 5 bases and J 9 bases, with 14 bases left between them. CDR3 region: CASSPNRDGEQFF. CDR3 bases: TGTGCCAGCAGCCCAAACAGGGATGGTGAGCAGTTCTTC.

This clonotype came up a few times. This chain uses TRBV4-2 with TRBJ1-3, with D uncertain. The CDR3 totals 16 residues. V was cut by 4 bases and J by 0 bases, with 13 bases left in between. Germline CDR1 is LGHNA and CDR2 is YNFKEQ. In DNA form, the CDR3 reads TGTGCCAGCAGCCGCACCCTTGGGAGCTCTGGAAACACCATATATTTT. It specifies CASSRTLGSSGNTIYF.

This chain joins TRBV6-2 or TRBV6-3 and TRBJ1-2; the match to TRBD1 covers 7 bases. This CDR3 has 14 amino acids. CDR1 and CDR2 (germline): MNHEY, SVGEGT. Trimming cost V 11 bases and J 0 bases; bases outside gene matches: 9. This chain's CDR3 is CASARDRANYGYTF. In DNA, the CDR3 is TGTGCCTCAGCCCGGGACAGAGCTAACTATGGCTACACCTTC.

The rearrangement uses TRBV6-2 or TRBV6-3 and TRBJ1-3; D is unclear. CDR1 MNHEY and CDR2 SVGEGT come from the germline V gene. Trimming removed 5 bases from V and 4 bases from J, with 12 bases in between. There are 14 residues in the CDR3. The DNA for the CDR3 is TGTGCCAGCAGTCTCCGGGAGGAAGGAAACACCATATATTTT. Its protein product is CASSLREEGNTIYF.

This clonotype was counted only a few times. The CDR3 nucleotides read TGTGCCAGTAGGCGCCAAAGGGATCTAGGCTATAGCAATCAGCCCCAGCATTTT. This translates into CASRRQRDLGYSNQPQHF. The chain has TRBV19 and TRBJ1-5; D is uncertain. V lost 6 bases and J lost 0, with 21 bases in between. CDR3 size: 18 residues. Germline CDR1 is LNHDA and CDR2 is SQIVND (reference sequence).

This chain joins TRBV20-1 and TRBJ1-2; D unresolved. Germline V lookup: CDR1 DFQATT, CDR2 SNEGSKA (reference sequence). Trimming took 5 bases from V and 7 from J, leaving 14 bases between them. The CDR3 totals 12 residues. CDR3 DNA sequence: TGCAGTGCTCCCCTTACCGGCCCTGGCTACACCTTC. Amino acids: CSAPLTGPGYTF.

This rearrangement joins TRBV12-3 or TRBV12-4 to TRBJ2-7; TRBD2 matches at 12 bases. CDR3 length: 15 amino acids. Unmatched junction bases numbered 4, after V lost 7 bases and J lost 0 bases. CDR3 in amino acids: CASTLAGGVSYEQYF. The CDR3 region has the DNA TGTGCCAGCACCCTAGCGGGAGGGGTCTCCTACGAGCAGTACTTC.

V usage is TRBV6-2 or TRBV6-3 and J usage is TRBJ2-3; 12 bases are shared with TRBD2. This CDR3 spans 14 amino acids. Germline CDR1 is MNHEY and CDR2 is SVGEGT. Germline trimming cut 6 bases from V and 5 bases from J; bases unmatched to any gene: 3. The CDR3, as DNA: TGTGCCAGCAGAAGACTAGCGGGAGTAGATACGCAGTATTTT. Its protein is CASRRLAGVDTQYF.

The chain combines TRBV5-1 with TRBJ1-2; 8 nucleotides align to TRBD1. After removal of 0 bases from V and 4 bases from J, the junction contained 11 bases not matched to a gene. This CDR3 comprises 17 residues. Germline CDR1 and CDR2: SGHRS and YFSETQ. CDR3 in amino acids: CASSLAQGAGDLYGYTF. The CDR3 DNA reads as TGCGCCAGCAGCTTGGCCCAGGGGGCCGGGGACCTCTATGGCTACACCTTC.

This clonotype was counted only a few times. CDR3 protein: CASSGGRELPGELFF. DNA of the CDR3: TGTGCCAGCAGCGGGGGCAGGGAACTCCCCGGGGAGCTGTTTTTT. The gene calls are TRBV21-1 and TRBJ2-2; the table assigns TRBD1, which was not confirmed against the DNA. TRBV21-1 is an annotated pseudogene. There are 15 residues in the CDR3.

The V gene is TRBV11-2, the J gene TRBJ1-2, with TRBD1 as a possible D gene (5 bases). Between the trimmed V and J ends, which lost 5 bases and 5 bases, there was a span of 15 bases. From germline, CDR1 is SGHAT and CDR2 FQNNGV. The CDR3 runs 14 residues. The CDR3 is CASSDSRALYGYTF. CDR3 sequence (DNA): TGTGCCAGCAGCGACAGCCGGGCCCTTTATGGCTACACCTTC.

Points on this clonotype: At one boundary the junction diverges from the germline segment, which might be a read error. The CDR3 DNA sequence: TGCAGTGCTAGTAACGACAGGGGGTTTTCTGGCCACACCTTC. Amino acids: CSASNDRGFSGHTF. The chain employs TRBV20-1 and TRBJ1-2; 9 bases fit TRBD1. CDR3 size: 14 residues. From germline, CDR1 is DFQATT and CDR2 SNEGSKA (reference sequence).

This chain connects TRBV20-1 to TRBJ2-5; possibly TRBD1 for D (6 bases). Germline V gene sequence: CDR1 DFQATT, CDR2 SNEGSKA (reference sequence). The CDR3 runs to 15 residues. The V end was cut by 3 bases, the J end by 1 base, with 15 bases between. CDR3 sequence: CSASSPQGLQETQYF. The CDR3 DNA follows: TGCAGTGCTAGCTCTCCCCAGGGGCTCCAAGAGACCCAGTACTTC.

The rearrangement joins TRBV7-3 to TRBJ2-3, with a possible D match to TRBD1 (5 bases). The ends were cut back, 1 base at V and 2 bases at J, with 10 bases in the middle. From germline, CDR1 is SGHTA and CDR2 FQGTGA. CDR3 length equals 15 residues. The CDR3 loop reads CASSLNPGITDTQYF. CDR3 sequence (DNA): TGTGCCAGCAGCTTAAACCCAGGGATCACAGATACGCAGTATTTT. The full variable domain, its missing parts supplied by reference TRBV7-3 and TRBJ2-3, is GAGVSQTPSNKVTEKGKYVELRCDPISGHTALYWYRQSLGQGPEFLIYFQGTGAADDSGLPNDRFFAVRPEGSVSTLKIQRTERGDSAVYLCASSLNPGITDTQYFGPGTRLTVL.

The chain has TRBV5-6 and TRBJ2-1; 11 bases line up with TRBD2. Trimming cost V 7 bases and J 11 bases; bases outside gene matches: 14. Germline loops: CDR1 SGHDT, CDR2 YYEEEE. The CDR3 covers 15 residues. The CDR3 sequence is CASRPRSLAGGKQFF. The CDR3 bases are TGTGCCAGCCGACCACGTAGTCTAGCGGGGGGTAAGCAGTTCTTC.

In this sample, this clonotype turned up a few times. The CDR3 DNA reads TGTGCCAGTAGTCTCACAGGGGGAGGGGGCAATTCACCCCTCCACTTT. Its translation: CASSLTGGGGNSPLHF. V usage is TRBV19 and J usage is TRBJ1-6; 8 bases match TRBD1. The germline CDR1 and CDR2 sequences are LNHDA and SQIVND (reference sequence). This CDR3 region has 16 residues. Trimming removed 5 bases from V and 7 bases from J; junction bases left unmatched: 10. The whole variable domain, filled in from reference TRBV19 and TRBJ1-6, reads DGGITQSPKYLFRKEGQNVTLSCEQNLNHDAMYWYRQDPGQGLRLIYYSQIVNDFQKGDIAEGYSVSREKKESFPLTVTSAQKNPTAFYLCASSLTGGGGNSPLHFGNGTRLTVT.

The chain carries TRBV19 and TRBJ1-4, with D uncertain. The CDR3 sequence is 12 residues long. Germline V CDR1 and CDR2: LNHDA, SQIVND (reference sequence). V lost 5 bases and J 14 bases, leaving 15 bases between the germline ends. CDR3 in DNA: TGTGCCAGTAGTTCCCGGGCGCCAAGGCTGTTTTTT. Its protein product is CASSSRAPRLFF.

By proportion, this clonotype is medium-sized. The rearrangement joins TRBV12-3 or TRBV12-4 to TRBJ1-6; 7 bases align to TRBD1. Trimming at V came to 5 bases and at J to 0 bases, leaving 10 bases not matched to a gene. The CDR3 has 18 amino acids. CDR3 protein: CASSRTGVGSSYNSPLHF. The CDR3 nucleotides read TGTGCCAGCAGTCGAACAGGGGTGGGAAGCTCCTATAATTCACCCCTCCACTTT.

The chain uses TRBV19 and TRBJ1-1; 7 positions match TRBD1. Germline CDR1 LNHDA, CDR2 SQIVND (reference sequence). J was trimmed by 6 bases and V by 9 bases; bases with no gene match: 10. This CDR3 contains 13 residues. The CDR3 region is CASQGETRAEAFF. Here the CDR3 DNA reads TGTGCCAGCCAGGGGGAGACGAGAGCTGAAGCTTTCTTT. Full variable domain (remainder filled in from reference TRBV19 and TRBJ1-1): DGGITQSPKYLFRKEGQNVTLSCEQNLNHDAMYWYRQDPGQGLRLIYYSQIVNDFQKGDIAEGYSVSREKKESFPLTVTSAQKNPTAFYLCASQGETRAEAFFGQGTRLTVV.

Concerning this clonotype itself: Germline and junction disagree at one end, which may indicate a read error. The chain carries TRBV7-8 and TRBJ1-6; D is perhaps TRBD1 (6 bases). The CDR3 length is 16 residues. The germline CDR1 and CDR2 sequences are SGHVS and FQNEAQ. This CDR3 is CASSLYRVSYNSPPHF. CDR3 DNA: TGTGCCAGCAGCTTATACAGGGTCTCCTATAATTCACCCCCCCACTTT. The variable domain in full, completed from reference TRBV7-8 and TRBJ1-6, reads GAGVSQSPRYKVAKRGQDVALRCDPISGHVSLFWYQQALGQGPEFLTYFQNEAQLDKSGLPSDRFFAERPEGSVSTLKIQRTQQEDSAVYLCASSLYRVSYNSPPHFGNGTRLTVT.